Below, one T cell receptor beta chain is given with its context. Repertoires were generated with immunoSEQ multiplex PCR, while TCRdb's copy carries only in-frame clones and drops some. In the table there are about 600,000 clones, around 97% of which are singletons. Between the trimmed V and J ends, which lost 10 bases and 1 base, there was a span of 7 bases. The germline gives CDR1 MDHEN, CDR2 SYDVKM. CDR3 length: 11 amino acids. The sample comes from a study of shared clonotypes between healthy human individuals. Sequences were obtained from naive CD4+ T cells sorted from blood. Subset indicated: CD45RA+ positively selected. The sequence came from a woman in her 30s in good health. This chain links TRBV28 with TRBJ1-1, with D possibly TRBD1 on 5 matching bases. Written as DNA, the CDR3 is TGTGCCATCGGACAGAACACTGAAGCTTTCTTT. This encodes CAIGQNTEAFF.